This TCR beta chain was captured in a study of blood T cell repertoires in COVID-19. Study in general: From the United States, Italy and Spain came samples of acute and convalescent COVID-19.

Profiled with immunoSEQ multiplex PCR; TCRdb holds only in-frame clones, not every one. The table lists tens of thousands of clones, around 84% of them singletons, with under 8.5% in the top ten. This clone turned up a few times. Different DNA sequences within this sample yield the same CDR3. Germline V gene lookup returns CDR1 SEHNR and CDR2 FQNEAQ (reference sequence). Trimming shortened V by 1 base and J by 3 bases, and 10 bases separated the two germline ends. CDR3 length: 16 amino acids. The chain is built from TRBV7-9 and TRBJ1-6, with D possibly being TRBD1 (5 bases). The sequencing input was peripheral blood. The TCR was taken from a man older than 75 with active or convalescent COVID-19. CDR3 residues: CASSLGQGFYNSPLHF. The CDR3 DNA reads TGTGCCAGCAGCTTAGGGCAGGGCTTCTATAATTCACCCCTCCACTTT.